The 25 T cell receptor beta chains presented below share a single source sample, sequenced in a study of neurological immune-mediated disorders. MiXCR, applied by TCRdb to the 5' RACE reads, yields one record per CDR3 protein. The sample carries over 35,000 distinct CDR3 sequences, less than 5% recorded once. Sequencing was performed on PBMCs. The receptor set was obtained from a woman in her sixties with multiple sclerosis.

In this sample, this clonotype turned up many times. This chain connects TRBV7-9 to TRBJ2-1; 9 bases match TRBD2. V shed 3 bases and J 9 bases; nucleotides not matched to a gene: 0. In germline, CDR1 is SEHNR, CDR2 FQNEAQ (reference sequence). The CDR3 sequence is 12 residues long. CDR3 residues: CASSFSGSEQFF. The CDR3 DNA sequence: TGTGCCAGCAGCTTTAGCGGGAGTGAGCAGTTCTTC.

V gene TRBV18 combines with J gene TRBJ2-3; a possible D gene is TRBD1 (5 bases). V shed 2 bases and J shed 3 bases, with 15 bases lying between them. The CDR3 is made up of 16 amino acids. CDR1 is KGHSH, CDR2 LQKENI, per germline. The chain's CDR3 is CASSPFQGLRTDTQYF. Here the CDR3 DNA reads TGTGCCAGCTCACCATTCCAGGGCCTTAGAACAGATACGCAGTATTTT. The variable domain in full, with the rest retrieved from reference TRBV18 and TRBJ2-3, is NAGVMQNPRHLVRRRGQEARLRCSPMKGHSHVYWYRQLPEEGLKFMVYLQKENIIDESGMPKERFSAEFPKEGPSILRIQQVVRGDSAAYFCASSPFQGLRTDTQYFGPGTRLTVL.

This clonotype was seen only a few times. The CDR3, as DNA: TGTGCCAGCAGCATCGAAGGGGGGTCAGAGACCCAGTACTTC. This gives the protein CASSIEGGSETQYF. This chain links TRBV7-2 with TRBJ2-5; D may correspond to TRBD1 or TRBD2 (6 bases each). CDR3 length: 14 amino acids. In germline, CDR1 is SGHTA, CDR2 FQGNSA. The V end lost 5 bases, the J end lost 4 bases, and 14 bases lay between the germline ends.

This clonotype was seen a few times. The chain links TRBV20-1 to TRBJ2-5, with TRBD2 matching over 7 bases. Per the germline V gene, CDR1 is DFQATT and CDR2 is SNEGSKA (reference sequence). After removal of 6 bases from V and 2 bases from J, the junction contained 15 bases not matched to a gene. This CDR3 is built from 16 residues. The CDR3: CSAEGPGGSRQETQYF. CDR3 DNA sequence: TGCAGTGCCGAGGGGCCGGGAGGCAGCAGACAAGAGACCCAGTACTTC.

This clonotype was recorded many times. The rearrangement uses TRBV20-1 and TRBJ2-3; 7 nucleotides match TRBD2. CDR1 is DFQATT and CDR2 is SNEGSKA in the germline V gene (reference sequence). The CDR3 has 15 amino acids. The V gene end was trimmed by 3 bases and the J gene end by 6 bases; junction bases not matched to a gene: 12. The CDR3 nucleotides read TGCAGTGCTAGGGCTAGCGGAGGCTTCAGGGATACGCAGTATTTT. Translation gives CSARASGGFRDTQYF.

This clonotype has ten or more counts. This chain joins TRBV11-3 and TRBJ2-1, with 9 bases identical to TRBD2. This CDR3 region has 16 residues. The germline V gene has CDR1 SGHNT and CDR2 YENEEA. Trimming took 0 bases from V and 8 from J; bases not matched to a gene: 8. CDR3 nucleotide sequence: TGTGCCAGCAGCTTAGATGGGCGGGGGGGCCTTGATGAGCAGTTCTTC. It is translated as CASSLDGRGGLDEQFF.

There are many counts of this clonotype. V usage is TRBV9 and J usage is TRBJ2-6, with D unresolved. CDR3 length: 16 residues. The germline V and J ends were trimmed by 0 bases and 0 bases, with 7 bases remaining between them. Germline assignment: CDR1 SGDLS and CDR2 YYNGEE. CDR3 in DNA: TGTGCCAGCAGCGTAGTAGGCTCCTCTGGGGCCAACGTCCTGACTTTC. Protein product: CASSVVGSSGANVLTF. The full variable domain, its missing parts supplied by reference TRBV9 and TRBJ2-6, is DSGVTQTPKHLITATGQRVTLRCSPRSGDLSVYWYQQSLDQGLQFLIQYYNGEERAKGNILERFSAQQFPDLHSELNLSSLELGDSALYFCASSVVGSSGANVLTFGAGSRLTVL.

This clonotype was found many times. The chain joins TRBV10-2 to TRBJ2-1; TRBD2 aligns across 7 bases. Losses at the gene ends were 3 bases for V and 0 bases for J; bases not matched to a gene: 5. CDR1 is WSHSY and CDR2 is SAAADI in the germline V gene. The CDR3 extends over 16 amino acids. The CDR3 nucleotides are TGCGCCAGCAGTGAAATGGGAGGGAGCTCCTACAATGAGCAGTTCTTC. It is translated as CASSEMGGSSYNEQFF.

In this sample, this clonotype turned up a few times. This sequence joins TRBV20-1 and TRBJ1-6, with D possibly being TRBD1 (6 bases). CDR1 and CDR2 from the germline V gene are DFQATT and SNEGSKA (reference sequence). This CDR3 region has 14 residues. The V gene lost 6 bases and the J gene lost 8 bases, with 17 bases spanning the gap. In DNA, the CDR3 is TGCAGTGCCGCAGGACAGACTGGGGATTCACCCCTCCACTTT. Encoded protein: CSAAGQTGDSPLHF.

The V call is TRBV28, the J call TRBJ2-3; D may be TRBD2 (5 bases). The CDR3 has 13 amino acids. Trimming removed 4 bases at V and 6 bases at J, with 11 bases between. CDR1 is MDHEN, CDR2 SYDVKM, per germline. This CDR3 reads CASSSPSSDTQYF. In DNA form, the CDR3 reads TGTGCCAGCAGTTCACCCTCTAGCGATACGCAGTATTTT.

At least ten counts were recorded for this clonotype. This sequence joins TRBV10-3 and TRBJ2-2; D is unclear. The CDR3 contains 13 residues. V was clipped by 2 bases and J by 9 bases, with 10 bases between them. Germline CDR1 reads ENHRY; CDR2 reads SYGVKD. CDR3 coding DNA: TGTGCCATCAGTGAGACTGCCGTCTGGGAGCTGTTTTTT. This gives the protein CAISETAVWELFF.

This clonotype has just a few counts. The chain employs TRBV12-3 or TRBV12-4 and TRBJ2-1, with 8 bases fitting TRBD1. V was pared by 5 bases and J by 4 bases, with 4 bases of the junction left unmatched. This CDR3 spans 14 amino acids. The CDR3 region is CASSRGTGYNEQFF. CDR3 nucleotide sequence: TGTGCCAGCAGTCGTGGGACAGGTTACAATGAGCAGTTCTTC.

Only a few counts were recorded for this clonotype. The genes are TRBV5-1 and TRBJ2-3; D uncertain. CDR3 length: 15 amino acids. Germline CDR1 SGHRS, CDR2 YFSETQ. With 5 bases removed from V and 1 base from J, the gap between germline ends came to 14 bases. As DNA, the CDR3 is TGCGCCAGCAGTAAGGTAGATCCCCGCACAGATACGCAGTATTTT. This encodes CASSKVDPRTDTQYF.

This clonotype was seen repeatedly, ten times or more. The chain uses TRBV10-2 and TRBJ2-5; D is unresolved. CDR1 and CDR2 (germline): WSHSY, SAAADI. The CDR3 totals 14 residues. The ends were cut back, 2 bases at V and 1 base at J, with 8 bases in the middle. The CDR3, as DNA: TGCGCCAGCAGTGAGGGGCTGCCCCAAGAGACCCAGTACTTC. This translates into CASSEGLPQETQYF.

A word on this clonotype: This may arise from a read error, as a much more abundant clone is one base away. The chain combines TRBV5-6 with TRBJ2-5, with a tentative D call TRBD2 (5 bases). The CDR3 sequence is 14 residues long. The germline V gene encodes CDR1 SGHDT and CDR2 YYEEEE. DNA for the CDR3: TGTGCCAGCAGCTTGTCGAGGGTAGTGGAGACCCAGTGCTTC. Translation: CASSLSRVVETQCF.

This clonotype was counted at least ten times. The rearrangement links TRBV6-2 or TRBV6-3 to TRBJ1-1; D ambiguous. CDR3 size: 14 residues. The germline V gene encodes CDR1 MNHEY and CDR2 SVGEGT. Between the trimmed V and J ends, which lost 1 base and 1 base, there was a span of 7 bases. The CDR3 is CASSYYAPNTEAFF. The CDR3 bases are TGTGCCAGCAGTTACTATGCTCCGAACACTGAAGCTTTCTTT.

The chain joins TRBV12-3 or TRBV12-4 to TRBJ2-3; D not resolved. This CDR3 is 13 amino acids long. Trimming left V 2 bases short and J 2 bases short, with 5 bases between. The CDR3 DNA reads TGTGCCAGCAGTTTACTGGCCACAGATACGCAGTATTTT. Encoded protein: CASSLLATDTQYF.

This clonotype has more than one count but fewer than ten. CDR3 coding DNA: TGCAGTGCAAAGGGGTGGACTGAAGCTTTCTTT. This sequence encodes CSAKGWTEAFF. The chain recombines TRBV20-1 with TRBJ1-1; D is perhaps TRBD1 (5 bases). Per germline, CDR1 DFQATT and CDR2 SNEGSKA (reference sequence). The CDR3 length is 11 residues. Trimming shortened V by 6 bases and J by 5 bases, and 10 bases separated the two germline ends.

The rearrangement links TRBV5-1 to TRBJ1-2; TRBD1 matches at 7 bases. CDR3 length: 13 residues. With 3 bases clipped from V and 4 bases from J, the junction kept 3 bases outside the gene matches. From germline, CDR1 is SGHRS and CDR2 YFSETQ. In DNA, the CDR3 is TGCGCCAGCAGCTCGACAGGGCTCTATGGCTACACCTTC. Translated, it gives CASSSTGLYGYTF.

This clonotype was picked up many times. The chain has TRBV4-1 and TRBJ2-6; tentatively, D is TRBD1 (6 bases). Germline V gene sequence: CDR1 MGHRA, CDR2 YSYEKL. Trimming took off 2 bases at V and 0 bases at J, with 11 bases between the two ends. The CDR3 is made up of 17 amino acids. CDR3 nucleotide sequence: TGCGCCAGCAGCCAACTCACAGGGCGCTCTGGGGCCAACGTCCTGACTTTC. This gives the protein CASSQLTGRSGANVLTF.

The chain is built from TRBV18 and TRBJ1-1, with TRBD1 matching 8 bases. V was pared by 2 bases and J by 7 bases, with 9 bases of the junction left unmatched. The CDR3 has 15 amino acids. Per the germline V gene, CDR1 is KGHSH and CDR2 is LQKENI. As DNA, the CDR3 is TGTGCCAGCTCACCAGAAACAGGGGGGAAGAGTGAAGCTTTCTTT. Amino acids: CASSPETGGKSEAFF.

Many counts were recorded for this clonotype. The rearrangement uses TRBV4-3 and TRBJ1-1, with a tentative D call TRBD1 (5 bases). With 0 bases removed from V and 0 bases from J, the gap between germline ends came to 8 bases. The germline gives CDR1 LGHNA, CDR2 YSLEER. The length of the CDR3 is 15 residues. CDR3: CASSQEHRMNTEAFF. The DNA of the CDR3 is TGCGCCAGCAGCCAAGAACACAGGATGAACACTGAAGCTTTCTTT.

This clonotype has ten or more counts. The V and J genes are TRBV15 and TRBJ1-1; D is unresolved. Between the trimmed V and J ends, which lost 1 base and 4 bases, there was a span of 4 bases. This CDR3 comprises 12 residues. Germline V gives CDR1 LNHNV, CDR2 YYDKDF (reference sequence). The CDR3 loop is CATSRGVTEAFF. In DNA, the CDR3 is TGTGCCACCAGCAGAGGGGTCACTGAAGCTTTCTTT.

CDR3 amino acids: CASSFSPTANYGYTF. The CDR3 region has the DNA TGTGCCAGCAGTTTTAGCCCAACCGCTAACTATGGCTACACCTTC. This chain connects TRBV27 to TRBJ1-2; D is unresolved. Germline CDR1 is MNHEY and CDR2 is SMNVEV (reference sequence). The CDR3 is 15 amino acids. Trimming took 3 bases from V and 0 from J, leaving 11 bases between them.

This clonotype was counted between two and nine times. The chain has TRBV20-1 and TRBJ1-5, with 7 positions matching TRBD1. The CDR3 covers 15 residues. The J segment lost 6 bases and the V segment lost 4 bases, leaving 12 bases of the junction unmatched. Looked up from germline, CDR1 is DFQATT and CDR2 is SNEGSKA (reference sequence). The CDR3 region is CSATTTGLKVQPQHF. DNA for the CDR3: TGCAGTGCTACCACGACAGGGTTGAAAGTTCAGCCCCAGCATTTT.